Each of the 21 T cell receptor beta chains below was sequenced from the same sample in a study of shared clonotypes between healthy human individuals. Assay: immunoSEQ multiplex PCR; the TCRdb copy retains only in-frame clones and omits some. The table records 2 million to 3 million clones, over 85% of them present only once. The sample consisted of naive CD4+ T cells from PBMCs. The subset here: CD45RA+ positively selected. These receptors all stem from a man younger than 30 in good health. Some clones in this sample may be carry-over from other donors' samples.

This rearrangement joins TRBV7-2 to TRBJ1-1, with D possibly matching TRBD1 (5 bases). V shed 2 bases and J shed 11 bases, with 12 bases lying between them. This CDR3 is built from 12 residues. Looked up from germline, CDR1 is SGHTA and CDR2 is FQGNSA. The CDR3 DNA is TGTGCCAGCAGCTTAAAGGCAGGGAACGCTTTCTTT. Protein product: CASSLKAGNAFF.

The chain recombines TRBV19 with TRBJ2-2; possibly TRBD2 for D (7 bases). Germline V gene sequence: CDR1 LNHDA, CDR2 SQIVND (reference sequence). V gave up 6 bases and J gave up 4 bases, with 12 bases separating them. CDR3 size: 14 residues. CDR3 DNA sequence: TGTGCCAGTAGCAACAGGGAGGGCACCGGGGAGCTGTTTTTT. As protein: CASSNREGTGELFF.

This clone has a single count. The chain joins TRBV7-3 to TRBJ2-5; a possible D gene is TRBD2 (5 bases). V gave up 6 bases and J gave up 4 bases, with 15 bases separating them. Per germline, CDR1 SGHTA and CDR2 FQGTGA. The CDR3 is 14 amino acids. The CDR3 nucleotides are TGTGCCAGCAGTCCCTCTCCCGGGATAGAGACCCAGTACTTC. Amino acids: CASSPSPGIETQYF. Looking up the rest from reference TRBV7-3 and TRBJ2-5 gives the full variable domain: GAGVSQTPSNKVTEKGKYVELRCDPISGHTALYWYRQSLGQGPEFLIYFQGTGAADDSGLPNDRFFAVRPEGSVSTLKIQRTERGDSAVYLCASSPSPGIETQYFGPGTRLLVL.

The V gene is TRBV5-8, the J gene TRBJ1-4, with D hard to call. V was shortened by 2 bases and J by 11 bases, with 13 bases between the two germline ends. This CDR3 spans 13 amino acids. Germline loops: CDR1 SGHTS, CDR2 YDEGEE. The CDR3 region is CASSFGGPLKLFF. The CDR3, as DNA: TGTGCCAGCAGCTTCGGCGGACCGCTTAAACTGTTTTTT.

This chain uses TRBV7-3 with TRBJ2-5; D gene unclear. V shed 1 base and J shed 1 base, with 10 bases lying between them. CDR3 length: 15 residues. CDR1 and CDR2 (germline): SGHTA, FQGTGA. The CDR3 DNA follows: TGTGCCAGCAGCTTAAGGGCAGGCCCCCAAGAGACCCAGTACTTC. It codes for CASSLRAGPQETQYF.

CDR3 bases: TGTGCCAGCAGTGAAGGGTCCGGGGAGCTGTTTTTT. Protein product: CASSEGSGELFF. The chain joins TRBV2 to TRBJ2-2; D is undetermined. The CDR3 has 12 amino acids. Germline V CDR1 and CDR2: SNHLY, FYNNEI. Deletions cut 1 base from V and 6 bases from J, with 3 bases between.

Concerning this clone itself: The same CDR3 is also encoded by other DNA sequences in this sample. The chain is built from TRBV7-3 and TRBJ2-5; D uncertain. The CDR3 consists of 11 residues. Germline V gene data show CDR1 as SGHTA and CDR2 as FQGTGA. V lost 4 bases to trimming and J lost 5 bases, with 5 bases between them. CDR3 sequence: CASSSRETQYF. CDR3 nucleotides: TGTGCCAGCAGCTCCAGGGAGACCCAGTACTTC. Based on the CDR3 plus reference TRBV7-3 and TRBJ2-5, the full variable domain is GAGVSQTPSNKVTEKGKYVELRCDPISGHTALYWYRQSLGQGPEFLIYFQGTGAADDSGLPNDRFFAVRPEGSVSTLKIQRTERGDSAVYLCASSSRETQYFGPGTRLLVL.

This chain joins TRBV28 and TRBJ1-6; 8 nucleotides line up with TRBD1. The CDR3 length is 15 residues. V dropped 6 bases and J dropped 8; count of bases not matched to a gene: 9. From germline, CDR1 is MDHEN and CDR2 SYDVKM. CDR3 DNA: TGTGCCAGCAGCCATAGACAGGGGCTCTATTCACCCCTCCACTTT. This translates into CASSHRQGLYSPLHF.

This chain connects TRBV25-1 to TRBJ2-2; D is unresolved. The germline V gene encodes CDR1 MGHDK and CDR2 SYGVNS. V was pared by 3 bases and J by 4 bases, with 9 bases between. The CDR3 extends over 14 amino acids. The CDR3 sequence is CASSDQRTTGELFF. CDR3 bases: TGTGCCAGCAGTGACCAGAGAACCACCGGGGAGCTGTTTTTT.

The V and J genes are TRBV5-1 and TRBJ1-4, with D perhaps TRBD1 (6 bases). The V gene's germline CDR1 is SGHRS and CDR2 YFSETQ. This CDR3 has 17 residues. V lost 3 bases and J lost 8, with 23 bases in between. The CDR3 spells CASSSGGRASTAEKLFF. Here the CDR3 DNA reads TGCGCCAGCAGCTCGGGGGGCCGGGCTTCAACCGCGGAAAAACTGTTTTTT.

The CDR3 bases are TGTGCCAGCAGCTACGGGACAGACTACAATGAGCAGTTCTTC. Its protein is CASSYGTDYNEQFF. The V and J genes are TRBV5-4 and TRBJ2-1; the match to TRBD1 covers 7 bases. J gave up 3 bases and V 3 bases, and 3 bases lay outside the gene matches. Germline loops: CDR1 SGHNT, CDR2 YYREEE (reference sequence). The CDR3 extends over 14 amino acids.

The chain uses TRBV5-5 and TRBJ1-5; tentatively, D is TRBD1 (5 bases). The CDR3 is 13 amino acids. The germline V gene encodes CDR1 SGHKS and CDR2 YYEKEE (reference sequence). The V gene lost 4 bases and the J gene lost 8 bases, with 13 bases spanning the gap. The CDR3 is CASSVPGTEPQHF. DNA for the CDR3: TGTGCCAGCAGCGTTCCAGGGACGGAGCCCCAGCATTTT.

V and J are TRBV4-1 and TRBJ2-5; D is undetermined. Germline lookup yields CDR1 MGHRA and CDR2 YSYEKL. The CDR3 is 16 amino acids. V was cut by 3 bases and J by 1 base, with 15 bases left in between. CDR3 sequence reads: CASSQPGARCQETQYF. The DNA for the CDR3 is TGCGCCAGCAGCCAGCCGGGTGCGAGGTGCCAAGAGACCCAGTACTTC.

The CDR3 DNA is TGTGCCAGCAGCTTGGCAGGGAGCGTAGAGACCCAGTACTTC. This codes for CASSLAGSVETQYF. The chain couples TRBV7-3 to TRBJ2-5; D assignment may be TRBD1 or TRBD2 (5 bases each). Per the germline V gene, CDR1 is SGHTA and CDR2 is FQGTGA. This CDR3 region has 14 residues. V was trimmed by 3 bases and J by 4 bases, leaving 12 bases between them.

The chain carries TRBV28 and TRBJ2-5, with 8 positions matching TRBD1. J was trimmed by 5 bases and V by 5 bases; bases with no gene match: 10. The germline V gene encodes CDR1 MDHEN and CDR2 SYDVKM. The CDR3 length is 15 residues. CDR3 in amino acids: CASSTPAGGWETQYF. Written as DNA, the CDR3 is TGTGCCAGCAGTACTCCCGCAGGGGGCTGGGAGACCCAGTACTTC.

The chain recombines TRBV5-5 with TRBJ2-7; D is perhaps TRBD1 (6 bases). V gave up 3 bases and J gave up 4 bases, with 14 bases separating them. Germline assignment: CDR1 SGHKS and CDR2 YYEKEE (reference sequence). CDR3 length equals 14 residues. The CDR3 sequence: CASSSSRGLYEQYF. The CDR3 coding sequence is TGTGCCAGCAGCTCTTCCAGGGGATTGTACGAGCAGTACTTC. The variable domain in full, completed from reference TRBV5-5 and TRBJ2-7, reads DAGVTQSPTHLIKTRGQQVTLRCSPISGHKSVSWYQQVLGQGPQFIFQYYEKEERGRGNFPDRFSARQFPNYSSELNVNALLLGDSALYLCASSSSRGLYEQYFGPGTRLTVT.

The rearrangement joins TRBV7-9 to TRBJ1-5; 9 bases agree with TRBD1. The V and J ends lost 9 bases and 7 bases, in that order; junction bases with no gene match: 22. The CDR3 loop spans 18 amino acids. CDR1 SEHNR and CDR2 FQNEAQ come from the germline V gene (reference sequence). As DNA, the CDR3 is TGTGCCAGAGTGCCCCACACCCCCGGGACAGGGATAGGGCAGCCCCAGCATTTT. Translation gives CARVPHTPGTGIGQPQHF.

This clone has only one observation. V usage is TRBV7-9 and J usage is TRBJ2-3; 10 nucleotides line up with TRBD1. CDR3 length: 14 residues. Trimming at V came to 3 bases and at J to 4 bases, leaving 1 base not matched to a gene. Germline V gene lookup returns CDR1 SEHNR and CDR2 FQNEAQ (reference sequence). The CDR3 sequence is CASSFGQGADTQYF. The DNA for the CDR3 is TGTGCCAGCAGCTTCGGACAGGGGGCAGATACGCAGTATTTT. The whole variable domain, remainder taken from reference TRBV7-9 and TRBJ2-3, is DTGVSQNPRHKITKRGQNVTFRCDPISEHNRLYWYRQTLGQGPEFLTYFQNEAQLEKSRLLSDRFSAERPKGSFSTLEIQRTEQGDSAMYLCASSFGQGADTQYFGPGTRLTVL.

CDR3 coding DNA: TGTGCCACCCCAGGGAGGGACAGGGGGCAGAGGACGTACACTGAAGCTTTCTTT. It encodes CATPGRDRGQRTYTEAFF. The genes are TRBV15 and TRBJ1-1; 12 nucleotides align to TRBD1. The CDR3 is 18 residues long. J was trimmed by 3 bases and V by 8 bases; bases with no gene match: 16. Per germline, CDR1 LNHNV and CDR2 YYDKDF (reference sequence).

CDR3 sequence reads: CASSQEPGVYNEQFF. The CDR3 nucleotides read TGCGCCAGCAGCCAAGAACCGGGGGTCTACAATGAGCAGTTCTTC. J is TRBJ2-1 and V is TRBV4-3; possible D gene TRBD2, 6 bases. V dropped 0 bases and J dropped 3 bases, with 9 bases sitting between them. This CDR3 is 15 amino acids long. The V gene's germline CDR1 is LGHNA and CDR2 YSLEER.

This clone was picked up a small number of times. V usage is TRBV5-1 and J usage is TRBJ1-5; TRBD1 matches 12 bases. The CDR3 is 15 residues long. V gave up 3 bases and J gave up 3 bases; unmatched junction bases: 1. Per the germline V gene, CDR1 is SGHRS and CDR2 is YFSETQ. CDR3 coding DNA: TGCGCCAGCAGCTGGGACAGGGGGCCCAATCAGCCCCAGCATTTT. Its translation is CASSWDRGPNQPQHF. The full variable domain, with the rest looked up from reference TRBV5-1 and TRBJ1-5, is KAGVTQTPRYLIKTRGQQVTLSCSPISGHRSVSWYQQTPGQGLQFLFEYFSETQRNKGNFPGRFSGRQFSNSRSEMNVSTLELGDSALYLCASSWDRGPNQPQHFGDGTRLSIL.